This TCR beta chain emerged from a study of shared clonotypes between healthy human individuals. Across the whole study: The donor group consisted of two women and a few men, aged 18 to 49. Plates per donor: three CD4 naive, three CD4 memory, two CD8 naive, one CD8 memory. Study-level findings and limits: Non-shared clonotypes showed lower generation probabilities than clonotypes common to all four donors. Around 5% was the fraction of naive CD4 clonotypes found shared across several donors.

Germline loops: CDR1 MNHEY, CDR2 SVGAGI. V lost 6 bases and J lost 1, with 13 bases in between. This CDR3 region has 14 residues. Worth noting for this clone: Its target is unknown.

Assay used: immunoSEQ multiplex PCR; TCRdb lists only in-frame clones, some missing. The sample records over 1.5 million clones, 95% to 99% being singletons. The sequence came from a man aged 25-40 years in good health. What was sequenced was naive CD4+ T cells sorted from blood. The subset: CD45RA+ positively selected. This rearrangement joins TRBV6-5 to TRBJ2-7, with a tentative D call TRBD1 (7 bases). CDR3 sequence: CASREGAPSYEQYF. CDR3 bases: TGTGCCAGCAGGGAGGGGGCCCCTTCCTACGAGCAGTACTTC.